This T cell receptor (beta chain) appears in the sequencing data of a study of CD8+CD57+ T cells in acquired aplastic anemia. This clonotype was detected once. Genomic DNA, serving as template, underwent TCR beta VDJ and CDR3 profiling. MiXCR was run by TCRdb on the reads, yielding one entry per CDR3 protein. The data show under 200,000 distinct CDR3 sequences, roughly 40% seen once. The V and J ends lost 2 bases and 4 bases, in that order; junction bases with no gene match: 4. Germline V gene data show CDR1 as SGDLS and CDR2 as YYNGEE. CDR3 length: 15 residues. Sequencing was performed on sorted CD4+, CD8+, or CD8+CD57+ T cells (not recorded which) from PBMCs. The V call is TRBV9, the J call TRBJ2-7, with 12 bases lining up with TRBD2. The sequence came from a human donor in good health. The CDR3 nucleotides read TGTGCCAGCAGCGTCCTAGCGGGGGGGCCTTACGAGCAGTACTTC. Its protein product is CASSVLAGGPYEQYF.